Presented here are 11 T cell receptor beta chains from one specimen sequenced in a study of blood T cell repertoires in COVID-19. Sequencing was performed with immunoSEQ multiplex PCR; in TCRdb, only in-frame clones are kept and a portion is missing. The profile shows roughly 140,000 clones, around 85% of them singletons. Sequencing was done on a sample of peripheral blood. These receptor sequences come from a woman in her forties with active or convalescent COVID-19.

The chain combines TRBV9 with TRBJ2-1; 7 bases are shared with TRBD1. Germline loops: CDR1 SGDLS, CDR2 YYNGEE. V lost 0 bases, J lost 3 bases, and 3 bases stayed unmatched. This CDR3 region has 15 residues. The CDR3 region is CASSVATGVYNEQFF. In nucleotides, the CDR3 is TGTGCCAGCAGCGTAGCCACAGGGGTCTACAATGAGCAGTTCTTC.

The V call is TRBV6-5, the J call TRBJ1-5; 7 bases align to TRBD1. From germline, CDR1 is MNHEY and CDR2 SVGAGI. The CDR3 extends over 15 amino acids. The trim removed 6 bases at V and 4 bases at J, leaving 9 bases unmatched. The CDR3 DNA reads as TGTGCCAGCAGGGATACGGGGACAGTAAATCAGCCCCAGCATTTT. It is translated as CASRDTGTVNQPQHF.

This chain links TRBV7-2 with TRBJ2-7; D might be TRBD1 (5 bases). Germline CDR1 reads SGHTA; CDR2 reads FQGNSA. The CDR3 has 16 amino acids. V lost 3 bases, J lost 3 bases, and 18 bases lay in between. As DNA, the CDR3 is TGTGCCAGCAGCTTCGACCAAATTACAGGTTACTACGAGCAGTACTTC. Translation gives CASSFDQITGYYEQYF.

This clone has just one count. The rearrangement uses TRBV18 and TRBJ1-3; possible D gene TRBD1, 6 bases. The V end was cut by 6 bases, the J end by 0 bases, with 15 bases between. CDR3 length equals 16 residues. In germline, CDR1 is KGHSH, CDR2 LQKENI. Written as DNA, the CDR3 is TGTGCCAGCTCCCGAGCTGGACAGAGCTCTGGAAACACCATATATTTT. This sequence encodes CASSRAGQSSGNTIYF.

Here the CDR3 reads CASSLRQGGGANVLTF. CDR3 DNA sequence: TGTGCCAGCAGCTTACGGCAGGGGGGTGGGGCCAACGTCCTGACTTTC. The chain joins TRBV27 to TRBJ2-6; TRBD1 is a possible D gene (7 bases). The CDR3 sequence is 16 residues long. The V gene's germline CDR1 is MNHEY and CDR2 SMNVEV (reference sequence). The germline V and J ends were trimmed by 6 bases and 3 bases, with 15 bases remaining between them.

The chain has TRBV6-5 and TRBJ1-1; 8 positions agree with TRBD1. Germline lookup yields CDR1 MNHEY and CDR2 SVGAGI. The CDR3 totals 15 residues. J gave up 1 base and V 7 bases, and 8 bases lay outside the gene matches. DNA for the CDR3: TGTGCCAGCACCCAGGGGGCTGGGGGGAACACTGAAGCTTTCTTT. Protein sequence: CASTQGAGGNTEAFF.

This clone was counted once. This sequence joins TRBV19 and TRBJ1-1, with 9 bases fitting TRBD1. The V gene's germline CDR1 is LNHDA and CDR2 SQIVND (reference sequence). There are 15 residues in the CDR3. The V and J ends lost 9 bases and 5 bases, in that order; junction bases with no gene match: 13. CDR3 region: CASLNSGTGSTEAFF. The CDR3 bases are TGTGCCAGCCTTAACTCCGGGACAGGGAGTACTGAAGCTTTCTTT.

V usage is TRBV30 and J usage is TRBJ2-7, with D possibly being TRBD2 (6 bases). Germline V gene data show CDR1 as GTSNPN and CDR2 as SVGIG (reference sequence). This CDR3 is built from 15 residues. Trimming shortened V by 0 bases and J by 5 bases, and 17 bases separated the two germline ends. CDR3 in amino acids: CAWSVGGLTRDEQYF. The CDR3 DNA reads TGTGCCTGGAGTGTCGGGGGACTTACCCGGGACGAGCAGTACTTC.

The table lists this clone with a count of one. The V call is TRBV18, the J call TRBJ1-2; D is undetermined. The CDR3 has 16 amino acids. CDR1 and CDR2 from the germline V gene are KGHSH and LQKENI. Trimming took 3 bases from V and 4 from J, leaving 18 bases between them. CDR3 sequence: CASSPDFVGWVYGYTF. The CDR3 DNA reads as TGTGCCAGCTCACCGGACTTCGTAGGGTGGGTCTATGGCTACACCTTC.

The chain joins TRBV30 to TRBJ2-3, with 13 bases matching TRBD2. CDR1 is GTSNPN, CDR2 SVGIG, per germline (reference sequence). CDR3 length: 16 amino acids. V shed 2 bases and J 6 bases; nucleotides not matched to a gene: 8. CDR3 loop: CAWSFGLAGVLDTQYF. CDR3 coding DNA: TGTGCCTGGAGTTTTGGACTAGCGGGAGTTCTTGATACGCAGTATTTT.

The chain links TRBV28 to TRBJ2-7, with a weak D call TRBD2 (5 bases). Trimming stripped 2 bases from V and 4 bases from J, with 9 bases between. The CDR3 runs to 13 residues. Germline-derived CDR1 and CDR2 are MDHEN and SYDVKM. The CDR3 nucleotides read TGTGCCAGCAGTTTAGAATCGGGATACGAGCAGTACTTC. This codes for CASSLESGYEQYF. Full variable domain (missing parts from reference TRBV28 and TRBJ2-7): DVKVTQSSRYLVKRTGEKVFLECVQDMDHENMFWYRQDPGLGLRLIYFSYDVKMKEKGDIPEGYSVSREKKERFSLILESASTNQTSMYLCASSLESGYEQYFGPGTRLTVT.